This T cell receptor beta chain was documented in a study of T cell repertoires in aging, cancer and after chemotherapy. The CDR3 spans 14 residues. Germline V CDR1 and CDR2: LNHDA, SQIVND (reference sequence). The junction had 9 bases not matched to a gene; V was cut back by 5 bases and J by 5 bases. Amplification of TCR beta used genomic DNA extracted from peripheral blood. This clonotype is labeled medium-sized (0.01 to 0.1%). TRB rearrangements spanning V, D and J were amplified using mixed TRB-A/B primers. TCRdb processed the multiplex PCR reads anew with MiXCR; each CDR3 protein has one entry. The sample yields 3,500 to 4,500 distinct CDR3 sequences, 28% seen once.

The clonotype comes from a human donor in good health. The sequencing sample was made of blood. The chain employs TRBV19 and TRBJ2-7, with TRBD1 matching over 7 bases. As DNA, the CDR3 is TGTGCCAGTAGTTGGACAGGACGTGGGAACGAGCAGTACTTC. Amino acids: CASSWTGRGNEQYF.